A single sample gave rise to the 28 T cell receptor beta chains below, sequenced in a study of blood T cell repertoires in COVID-19. The protocol was immunoSEQ multiplex PCR, while the TCRdb copy is restricted to in-frame clones and leaves out a portion. The table lists 150,000 to 160,000 clones, over 70% of them singletons. What was sequenced was peripheral blood. These TCRs come from a man in his 60s with acute or convalescent COVID-19.

As regards this clone: Other DNA sequences from this sample encode an identical CDR3 as well. V and J are TRBV5-4 and TRBJ1-5; D is uncertain. Between the trimmed V and J ends, which lost 0 bases and 4 bases, there was a span of 8 bases. In germline, CDR1 is SGHNT, CDR2 YYREEE (reference sequence). The CDR3 extends over 14 amino acids. The CDR3 nucleotides are TGTGCCAGCAGCTTGGGGGGAGGTAATCAGCCCCAGCATTTT. Translated, it gives CASSLGGGNQPQHF.

V is TRBV12-2 and J is TRBJ1-2; TRBD1 is the table's D call, not checked against the DNA. TRBV12-2 is a pseudogene locus. The CDR3 is 12 amino acids. Here the CDR3 reads CASRLETDGYTF. CDR3 bases: TGTGCAAGTCGCTTAGAAACAGATGGCTACACCTTC.

The V gene is TRBV28, the J gene TRBJ2-2; 11 nucleotides align to TRBD1. Germline V gene lookup returns CDR1 MDHEN and CDR2 SYDVKM. The CDR3 spans 15 residues. J lost 4 bases, V lost 7 bases, and 5 bases had no gene match. The CDR3 bases are TGTGCCAGCACCGCCGGGACAGGGGGCACCGGGGAGCTGTTTTTT. Its translation: CASTAGTGGTGELFF.

V usage is TRBV21-1 and J usage is TRBJ2-3; no DNA check was done on the table's D call, TRBD2. TRBV21-1 is a recognized pseudogene. This CDR3 is built from 19 residues. Here the CDR3 reads CASSKDGSGARSSTDTQYF. The CDR3, as DNA: TGTGCCAGCAGCAAAGACGGTAGCGGTGCCCGGTCTAGCACAGATACGCAGTATTTT.

J is TRBJ1-2 and V is TRBV5-1; 8 positions agree with TRBD1. Germline CDR1 is SGHRS and CDR2 is YFSETQ. This CDR3 has 15 amino acids. Germline trimming cut 5 bases from V and 3 bases from J; bases unmatched to any gene: 9. CDR3 bases: TGCGCCAGCAGTGATCAAGGACAGGGAGACTATGGCTACACCTTC. Amino acids: CASSDQGQGDYGYTF.

This clone was seen once. The rearrangement joins TRBV14 to TRBJ2-3; D is ambiguous. CDR1 SGHDN and CDR2 FVKESK come from the germline V gene. The CDR3 consists of 15 residues. V lost 6 bases to trimming and J lost 2 bases, with 15 bases between them. CDR3 nucleotides: TGTGCCAGCAGACCCCTAGGAGCCTTCACAGATACGCAGTATTTT. It encodes CASRPLGAFTDTQYF.

This clone was found once. This chain links TRBV7-9 with TRBJ1-2; TRBD1 is a possible D gene (5 bases). V shed 5 bases and J shed 5 bases, with 18 bases lying between them. The germline gives CDR1 SEHNR, CDR2 FQNEAQ (reference sequence). The CDR3 runs to 15 residues. The CDR3 nucleotides are TGTGCCAGCAGCCCTTACCCGGAGGGACCTTATGGCTACACCTTC. Its protein product is CASSPYPEGPYGYTF.

This chain joins TRBV7-8 and TRBJ1-2; unclear D gene. Trimming pared 3 bases from V and 6 bases from J, leaving 14 bases between. The CDR3 length is 14 residues. Germline V gene sequence: CDR1 SGHVS, CDR2 FQNEAQ. DNA for the CDR3: TGTGCCAGCAGCTTGACACTGGCGGGTGATGGCTACACCTTC. It encodes CASSLTLAGDGYTF.

The rearrangement links TRBV5-1 to TRBJ2-2, with D possibly matching TRBD1 (6 bases). The germline CDR1 and CDR2 sequences are SGHRS and YFSETQ. This CDR3 comprises 16 residues. With 4 bases removed from V and 0 bases from J, the gap between germline ends came to 13 bases. The CDR3 reads CASSVVPGANTGELFF. DNA for the CDR3: TGCGCCAGCAGCGTGGTCCCAGGGGCGAACACCGGGGAGCTGTTTTTT.

For this clone: Other DNA sequences in the same sample also yield this CDR3. V usage is TRBV5-1 and J usage is TRBJ2-5; TRBD2 is a possible D gene (5 bases). Trimming took off 2 bases at V and 0 bases at J, with 11 bases between the two ends. Germline lookup yields CDR1 SGHRS and CDR2 YFSETQ. This CDR3 region has 15 residues. CDR3 DNA sequence: TGCGCCAGCAGCTTATCCGGGGATTACCAAGAGACCCAGTACTTC. It is translated as CASSLSGDYQETQYF.

The chain is built from TRBV19 and TRBJ2-7, with D tentatively TRBD1 (6 bases). The V end lost 5 bases, the J end lost 3 bases, and 11 bases lay between the germline ends. The CDR3 has 13 residues. CDR1 is LNHDA and CDR2 is SQIVND in the germline V gene (reference sequence). The CDR3 here is CASSGTIGYEQYF. DNA of the CDR3: TGTGCCAGTAGTGGGACAATCGGCTACGAGCAGTACTTC.

This clone was recorded once. The V call is TRBV27, the J call TRBJ2-7; 8 bases are shared with TRBD1. The V segment lost 6 bases and the J segment 2 bases; nucleotides outside the gene matches: 6. This CDR3 contains 14 residues. Germline V gives CDR1 MNHEY, CDR2 SMNVEV (reference sequence). The CDR3 spells CASSPGGLAYEQYF. CDR3 in DNA: TGTGCCAGCAGCCCAGGGGGCCTGGCCTACGAGCAGTACTTC.

This clone was recorded only once. The chain joins TRBV9 to TRBJ2-5; TRBD1 matches 7 bases. V lost 4 bases and J lost 5; bases outside the gene matches: 11. The CDR3 is 15 residues long. Germline CDR1 and CDR2: SGDLS and YYNGEE. DNA for the CDR3: TGTGCCAGCAGCTTCACAGGGGATAGTCGGGAGACCCAGTACTTC. Amino acid sequence: CASSFTGDSRETQYF.

The genes are TRBV21-1 and TRBJ1-6; the table's D call of TRBD1 was not tested on the DNA. TRBV21-1 is reported as a pseudogene. This CDR3 spans 18 amino acids. CDR3 protein: CASSKAGTGPFWNSPLHF. The CDR3 DNA reads TGTGCCAGCAGCAAAGCGGGGACAGGGCCCTTTTGGAATTCACCCCTCCACTTT.

The rearrangement joins TRBV28 to TRBJ1-4, with a weak D call TRBD1 (5 bases). The germline CDR1 and CDR2 sequences are MDHEN and SYDVKM. V was pared by 3 bases and J by 5 bases, with 10 bases between. This CDR3 is built from 14 residues. The CDR3 nucleotides read TGTGCCAGCAGTTTTCTGACAGCCAATGAAAAACTGTTTTTT. Its translation is CASSFLTANEKLFF.

This clone was found a few times. This chain links TRBV18 with TRBJ1-2, with D tentatively TRBD1 (6 bases). V lost 0 bases, J lost 3 bases, and 14 bases lay in between. This CDR3 spans 16 amino acids. Germline V gives CDR1 KGHSH, CDR2 LQKENI. The CDR3 coding sequence is TGTGCCAGCTCACCACCGCAGGGGAGTCAGGACTATGGCTACACCTTC. Its protein product is CASSPPQGSQDYGYTF.

The J gene is TRBJ1-6, the V gene TRBV6-1; 9 nucleotides align to TRBD1. The V gene's germline CDR1 is MNHNS and CDR2 SASEGT. This CDR3 has 13 residues. Trimming removed 1 base from V and 18 bases from J; junction bases left unmatched: 7. CDR3 in amino acids: CASSEGRWDRDHF. CDR3 DNA: TGTGCCAGCAGTGAAGGTAGATGGGACAGGGACCACTTT.

The CDR3 nucleotides are TGTGCCAGCAGCCCCGGACTAGGGAACACTGAAGCTTTCTTT. It encodes CASSPGLGNTEAFF. The chain couples TRBV9 to TRBJ1-1, with D uncertain. The germline CDR1 and CDR2 sequences are SGDLS and YYNGEE. The CDR3 spans 14 residues. The V end lost 4 bases, the J end lost 1 base, and 11 bases lay between the germline ends.

CDR3 residues: CASNKFQGQNTEAFF. The CDR3 bases are TGTGCCAGTAATAAATTCCAAGGACAGAACACTGAAGCTTTCTTT. V is TRBV19 and J is TRBJ1-1; D is possibly TRBD1 (5 bases). Germline-derived CDR1 and CDR2 are LNHDA and SQIVND (reference sequence). The ends were cut back, 7 bases at V and 1 base at J, with 16 bases in the middle. The CDR3 totals 15 residues.

The chain is built from TRBV6-2 or TRBV6-3 and TRBJ2-2; D is perhaps TRBD1 (5 bases). V was pared by 0 bases and J by 7 bases, with 12 bases between. This CDR3 has 15 residues. Germline V gene data show CDR1 as MNHEY and CDR2 as SVGEGT. The CDR3 region has the DNA TGTGCCAGCAGTTACTCGACCAGGGCCGGCGGGGAGCTGTTTTTT. Its protein is CASSYSTRAGGELFF.

CDR3 nucleotide sequence: TGTGCCAGCAGACGCGGACAGGGACTATACACCGGGGAGCTGTTTTTT. Protein: CASRRGQGLYTGELFF. V usage is TRBV7-2 and J usage is TRBJ2-2; D perhaps matches TRBD1 (8 bases). This CDR3 is built from 16 residues. Per germline, CDR1 SGHTA and CDR2 FQGNSA. Trimming stripped 6 bases from V and 3 bases from J, with 17 bases between.

V usage is TRBV7-3 and J usage is TRBJ2-3; 7 nucleotides align to TRBD2. V trimming: 6 bases; J trimming: 4 bases; junction bases outside the gene matches: 13. The CDR3 sequence is 16 residues long. The germline CDR1 and CDR2 sequences are SGHTA and FQGTGA. The CDR3 nucleotides are TGTGCCAGCAGGTCCGGAGCGGGAACGCCGGCAGATACGCAGTATTTT. This encodes CASRSGAGTPADTQYF.

J is TRBJ2-2 and V is TRBV6-7; a weak D match, TRBD1 (7 bases). TRBV6-7 is flagged as an ORF with uncertain function. The CDR3 length is 17 residues. V lost 3 bases and J lost 2, with 16 bases in between. CDR3 sequence reads: CASSYGAGGQNTGELFF. In DNA form, the CDR3 reads TGTGCCAGCAGTTATGGGGCAGGGGGGCAAAACACCGGGGAGCTGTTTTTT.

This clone was seen a handful of times. This chain uses TRBV19 with TRBJ1-1; the match to TRBD1 covers 7 bases. Germline V lookup: CDR1 LNHDA, CDR2 SQIVND (reference sequence). Germline trimming cut 6 bases from V and 5 bases from J; bases unmatched to any gene: 9. This CDR3 has 14 amino acids. The CDR3 loop is CASRSGAGGTEAFF. Written as DNA, the CDR3 is TGTGCCAGTAGGTCCGGCGCAGGGGGTACTGAAGCTTTCTTT. The full variable domain, in which reference TRBV19 and TRBJ1-1 provide the parts outside the CDR3, is DGGITQSPKYLFRKEGQNVTLSCEQNLNHDAMYWYRQDPGQGLRLIYYSQIVNDFQKGDIAEGYSVSREKKESFPLTVTSAQKNPTAFYLCASRSGAGGTEAFFGQGTRLTVV.

CDR3 sequence (DNA): TGTGCCAGCAGTGAGTTCCTAGGTTCTCCCCAGCATTTT. It translates to CASSEFLGSPQHF. The chain links TRBV6-4 to TRBJ1-5, with D unresolved. The CDR3 has 13 amino acids. Per germline, CDR1 MRHNA and CDR2 SNTAGT. With 3 bases removed from V and 10 bases from J, the gap between germline ends came to 13 bases.

V is TRBV5-4 and J is TRBJ2-7; the match to TRBD1 covers 8 bases. The trim removed 2 bases at V and 6 bases at J, leaving 10 bases unmatched. Germline V gives CDR1 SGHNT, CDR2 YYREEE (reference sequence). The CDR3 has 15 amino acids. The CDR3 protein is CASSLLGTGLIEQYF. The CDR3 region has the DNA TGTGCCAGCAGCTTACTCGGGACAGGCCTTATCGAGCAGTACTTC.

The genes are TRBV7-9 and TRBJ1-4; D remains ambiguous. Germline lookup yields CDR1 SEHNR and CDR2 FQNEAQ (reference sequence). This CDR3 spans 15 amino acids. The ends were cut back, 6 bases at V and 7 bases at J, with 18 bases in the middle. CDR3 nucleotides: TGTGCCAGCAGTTACCGCCCCGATCGGGGTGAAAAACTGTTTTTT. It is translated as CASSYRPDRGEKLFF. Full variable domain (missing parts from reference TRBV7-9 and TRBJ1-4): DTGVSQNPRHKITKRGQNVTFRCDPISEHNRLYWYRQTLGQGPEFLTYFQNEAQLEKSRLLSDRFSAERPKGSFSTLEIQRTEQGDSAMYLCASSYRPDRGEKLFFGSGTQLSVL.

This clone has just one count. The chain carries TRBV10-3 and TRBJ1-2, with 8 bases fitting TRBD1. Germline loops: CDR1 ENHRY, CDR2 SYGVKD. V dropped 6 bases and J dropped 5; count of bases not matched to a gene: 8. The CDR3 totals 14 residues. CDR3 DNA sequence: TGTGCCATCAGCATACAGGGGGAGTCATATGGCTACACCTTC. Protein product: CAISIQGESYGYTF.